This entry lists 10 T cell receptor beta chains sequenced from one sample in a study of identical twins. TCRdb used MiXCR to reprocess the 5' RACE reads, holding one entry per CDR3 protein. Counted here are hundreds of thousands of distinct CDR3 sequences, 8% to 9% occurring once; the ten biggest clones make up around 0.98%. The same sample was also studied in work on yellow fever vaccine responses in identical twins.

The specimen was PBMCs. Source of these receptors: a young woman in good health.

This clonotype was seen a handful of times. The chain uses TRBV14 and TRBJ2-7; D is uncertain. Per germline, CDR1 SGHDN and CDR2 FVKESK. V shed 1 base and J shed 2 bases, with 12 bases lying between them. The CDR3 is 15 residues long. The CDR3 region has the DNA TGTGCCAGCAGCCAAGGCTCGAGCCGAACCTACGAGCAGTACTTC. It translates to CASSQGSSRTYEQYF.

The V call is TRBV5-6, the J call TRBJ1-4, with D perhaps TRBD1 (5 bases). The germline gives CDR1 SGHDT, CDR2 YYEEEE. The V and J ends lost 1 base and 5 bases respectively, with 12 bases between them. This CDR3 region has 15 residues. As DNA, the CDR3 is TGTGCCAGCAGCTTGTTTAGAAGGGGAAATGAAAAACTGTTTTTT. This gives the protein CASSLFRRGNEKLFF.

J is TRBJ2-1 and V is TRBV5-6; 9 bases are shared with TRBD2. The CDR3 contains 17 residues. Germline V gene lookup returns CDR1 SGHDT and CDR2 YYEEEE. After removal of 6 bases from V and 9 bases from J, the junction contained 19 bases not matched to a gene. The CDR3 sequence: CASNPGFGLAGVAEQFF. CDR3 DNA: TGTGCCAGCAATCCGGGCTTTGGTTTAGCGGGAGTAGCTGAGCAGTTCTTC.

The sample holds a few counts of this clonotype. J is TRBJ2-7 and V is TRBV28, with TRBD2 matching 10 bases. CDR1 and CDR2 (germline): MDHEN, SYDVKM. Germline trimming cut 4 bases from V and 0 bases from J; bases unmatched to any gene: 3. This CDR3 has 15 residues. The CDR3 is CASSSRTSGSYEQYF. Written as DNA, the CDR3 is TGTGCCAGCAGTTCTCGGACTAGCGGCTCCTACGAGCAGTACTTC.

The sample holds a few counts of this clonotype. The chain is built from TRBV5-6 and TRBJ2-1; TRBD2 agrees at 8 bases. V lost 0 bases to trimming and J lost 6 bases; unmatched junction nucleotides: 5. Per germline, CDR1 SGHDT and CDR2 YYEEEE. This CDR3 spans 15 amino acids. The CDR3 spells CASSLAGGGSNEQFF. The CDR3 region has the DNA TGTGCCAGCAGCTTGGCCGGGGGGGGGTCCAATGAGCAGTTCTTC.

This chain links TRBV3-1 with TRBJ2-3; D ambiguous. V lost 1 base and J 5 bases, leaving 4 bases between the germline ends. This CDR3 contains 12 residues. CDR1 is LGHDT and CDR2 is YNNKEL in the germline V gene (reference sequence). CDR3 amino acids: CASSQVEDTQYF. The DNA for the CDR3 is TGTGCCAGCAGCCAAGTTGAAGATACGCAGTATTTT.

The CDR3: CASSAETGNTIYF. In DNA form, the CDR3 reads TGTGCCAGCAGCGCCGAGACAGGAAACACCATATATTTT. The V call is TRBV4-2, the J call TRBJ1-3, with no clear D. The CDR3 spans 13 residues. The V and J ends lost 5 bases and 4 bases respectively, with 9 bases between them. CDR1 LGHNA and CDR2 YNFKEQ come from the germline V gene.

This clonotype appeared many times. The gene calls are TRBV15 and TRBJ2-7, with 7 bases identical to TRBD1. This CDR3 contains 12 residues. CDR1 and CDR2 (germline): LNHNV, YYDKDF (reference sequence). The trim removed 5 bases at V and 4 bases at J, leaving 2 bases unmatched. The CDR3 region is CATSSGGYEQYF. In DNA form, the CDR3 reads TGTGCCACCAGCTCAGGGGGATACGAGCAGTACTTC. Filled out from reference TRBV15 and TRBJ2-7, the complete variable domain reads DAMVIQNPRYQVTQFGKPVTLSCSQTLNHNVMYWYQQKSSQAPKLLFHYYDKDFNNEADTPDNFQSRRPNTSFCFLDIRSPGLGDTAMYLCATSSGGYEQYFGPGTRLTVT.

The chain has TRBV5-1 and TRBJ2-1, with TRBD2 matching over 10 bases. The CDR3 totals 16 residues. Germline loops: CDR1 SGHRS, CDR2 YFSETQ. The J segment lost 5 bases and the V segment lost 2 bases, leaving 7 bases of the junction unmatched. The CDR3: CASSFIASGGNNEQFF. The CDR3, as DNA: TGCGCCAGCAGCTTTATAGCTAGCGGGGGAAACAATGAGCAGTTCTTC.

This clonotype turned up a few times. This chain uses TRBV20-1 with TRBJ1-6, with TRBD1 identical over 7 bases. The ends lost 1 base at V and 5 bases at J; junction bases unmatched: 2. Germline CDR1 and CDR2: DFQATT and SNEGSKA (reference sequence). The CDR3 has 14 amino acids. The CDR3 nucleotides are TGCAGTGCTAGAGTGGGACAGAATAATTCACCCCTCCACTTT. Amino acids: CSARVGQNNSPLHF.